The 25 T cell receptor beta chains below were found in one sample sequenced in a study of PD-1 blockade in classical Hodgkin lymphoma. TCRdb's copy holds only in-frame clones and misses some; the assay was immunoSEQ multiplex PCR. The top ten hold 2.5% to 3% of the sample, which has 35,000 to 45,000 clones, approximately 79% seen once. Each patient's relapse followed autologous stem cell transplantation, and brentuximab vedotin exposure varied. Sequenced here: peripheral blood mononuclear cells (PBMCs), sampled before the second cycle of nivolumab. All receptors come from a human donor with classical Hodgkin lymphoma.

V gene TRBV7-2 combines with J gene TRBJ1-1; possible D gene TRBD1, 6 bases. Trimming took 2 bases from V and 1 from J, leaving 11 bases between them. The length of the CDR3 is 15 residues. Germline CDR1 and CDR2: SGHTA and FQGNSA. As DNA, the CDR3 is TGTGCCAGCAGCTTACAGGGGCCGACGAACACTGAAGCTTTCTTT. Translation: CASSLQGPTNTEAFF. Based on the CDR3 plus reference TRBV7-2 and TRBJ1-1, the full variable domain is GAGVSQSPSNKVTEKGKDVELRCDPISGHTALYWYRQSLGQGLEFLIYFQGNSAPDKSGLPSDRFSAERTGGSVSTLTIQRTQQEDSAVYLCASSLQGPTNTEAFFGQGTRLTVV.

This rearrangement joins TRBV30 to TRBJ2-1; either TRBD1 or TRBD2 may supply D (5 bases each). CDR1 and CDR2 from the germline V gene are GTSNPN and SVGIG (reference sequence). This CDR3 has 12 amino acids. Trimming pared 3 bases from V and 7 bases from J, leaving 10 bases between. CDR3 region: CAWSGTGNEQFF. Written as DNA, the CDR3 is TGTGCCTGGAGCGGGACGGGGAATGAGCAGTTCTTC.

V is TRBV5-1 and J is TRBJ2-1; TRBD2 matches 11 bases. This CDR3 has 15 residues. Unmatched junction bases numbered 3, after V lost 3 bases and J lost 4 bases. Per the germline V gene, CDR1 is SGHRS and CDR2 is YFSETQ. DNA of the CDR3: TGCGCCAGCAGCTCCGGGACTAGCGGTTACAATGAGCAGTTCTTC. It codes for CASSSGTSGYNEQFF.

A single count supports this clone. The chain uses TRBV5-1 and TRBJ1-5; perhaps TRBD1 as D (5 bases). Germline-derived CDR1 and CDR2 are SGHRS and YFSETQ. This CDR3 has 13 residues. V was pared by 3 bases and J by 9 bases, with 13 bases between. The CDR3 DNA reads as TGCGCCAGCAGCTCGGAAGGGGATCGGCCCCAGCATTTT. This sequence encodes CASSSEGDRPQHF.

The chain recombines TRBV7-9 with TRBJ2-7; D call uncertain. Germline V lookup: CDR1 SEHNR, CDR2 FQNEAQ (reference sequence). The V gene lost 5 bases and the J gene lost 8 bases, with 10 bases spanning the gap. The CDR3 runs to 11 residues. CDR3 nucleotide sequence: TGTGCCAGCAGCGCGACTGAGCAGCAGTACTTC. It codes for CASSATEQQYF.

This clone was picked up one time. This chain joins TRBV15 and TRBJ2-3; D call uncertain. Germline values: CDR1 LNHNV, CDR2 YYDKDF (reference sequence). This CDR3 has 11 residues. The V gene lost 5 bases and the J gene lost 5 bases, with 5 bases spanning the gap. DNA for the CDR3: TGTGCCACCAGCCCGGGAGATACGCAGTATTTT. It codes for CATSPGDTQYF.

This chain joins TRBV9 and TRBJ1-2, with D maybe TRBD1 (5 bases). This CDR3 has 11 residues. In germline, CDR1 is SGDLS, CDR2 YYNGEE. Trimming took 4 bases from V and 6 from J, leaving 7 bases between them. CDR3 DNA sequence: TGTGCCAGCAGCTCCAGGGATGGCTACACCTTC. This codes for CASSSRDGYTF.

Note on this clone: The junction shows a germline mismatch at one end, possibly a read error. The genes are TRBV29-1 and TRBJ2-2; D is perhaps TRBD1 (5 bases). CDR1 and CDR2 from the germline V gene are SQVTM and ANQGSEA. This CDR3 is built from 14 residues. CDR3 coding DNA: TGCAGCGTTGAACATGGGGCGAATACCGGGGAGCTGTTTTTT. Amino acids: CSVEHGANTGELFF.

This clone ranks as medium-sized. This sequence joins TRBV19 and TRBJ1-5, with D possibly TRBD1 on 6 matching bases. This CDR3 spans 17 amino acids. V lost 2 bases, J lost 4 bases, and 18 bases lay in between. Germline V gene lookup returns CDR1 LNHDA and CDR2 SQIVND (reference sequence). DNA for the CDR3: TGTGCCAGTAGTATAAGACCCGAACAGGGTTATAATCAGCCCCAGCATTTT. Its protein product is CASSIRPEQGYNQPQHF.

The chain recombines TRBV7-2 with TRBJ1-2, with 9 bases matching TRBD1. The trim removed 5 bases at V and 2 bases at J, leaving 6 bases unmatched. This CDR3 has 15 residues. Per germline, CDR1 SGHTA and CDR2 FQGNSA. In DNA form, the CDR3 reads TGTGCCAGCAGCCCCGGGACAGGGAGGAACTATGGCTACACCTTC. This gives the protein CASSPGTGRNYGYTF.

The chain combines TRBV18 with TRBJ2-7; the D gene is possibly TRBD1 (6 bases). The CDR3 totals 15 residues. Germline V gene sequence: CDR1 KGHSH, CDR2 LQKENI. V was pared by 8 bases and J by 3 bases, with 20 bases between. The CDR3 DNA sequence: TGTGCCAGCCCGAGCCGTACAGGGCTCTTCTACGAGCAGTACTTC. Protein: CASPSRTGLFYEQYF.

This clone has just a few counts. The chain carries TRBV19 and TRBJ2-7; unclear D gene. This CDR3 region has 12 residues. Germline V gives CDR1 LNHDA, CDR2 SQIVND (reference sequence). V was clipped by 6 bases and J by 5 bases, with 11 bases between them. CDR3 loop: CASSEATDEQYF. The DNA for the CDR3 is TGTGCCAGTAGCGAAGCAACAGACGAGCAGTACTTC. Based on the CDR3 plus reference TRBV19 and TRBJ2-7, the full variable domain is DGGITQSPKYLFRKEGQNVTLSCEQNLNHDAMYWYRQDPGQGLRLIYYSQIVNDFQKGDIAEGYSVSREKKESFPLTVTSAQKNPTAFYLCASSEATDEQYFGPGTRLTVT.

The chain has TRBV27 and TRBJ2-1; TRBD1 might be the D (5 bases). CDR1 and CDR2 from the germline V gene are MNHEY and SMNVEV (reference sequence). Between the trimmed V and J ends, which lost 3 bases and 7 bases, there was a span of 7 bases. CDR3 length: 12 residues. The CDR3 here is CASSFYRNEQFF. The CDR3 nucleotides are TGTGCCAGCAGTTTCTACAGGAATGAGCAGTTCTTC.

The rearrangement links TRBV10-2 to TRBJ1-5; D perhaps matches TRBD1 (5 bases). The germline V gene has CDR1 WSHSY and CDR2 SAAADI. V was clipped by 0 bases and J by 2 bases, with 8 bases between them. The CDR3 runs to 15 residues. The CDR3, as DNA: TGCGCCAGCAGTGAGTCGCGGGGCGGCAATCAGCCCCAGCATTTT. Translating gives CASSESRGGNQPQHF.

The chain employs TRBV11-2 and TRBJ2-3; possibly TRBD2 for D (6 bases). The length of the CDR3 is 14 residues. V lost 1 base and J 5 bases, leaving 10 bases between the germline ends. Germline-derived CDR1 and CDR2 are SGHAT and FQNNGV. As DNA, the CDR3 is TGTGCCAGCAGCTTAGTCGGAGGGGAAGATACGCAGTATTTT. Translation gives CASSLVGGEDTQYF.

By sample share, this clone is medium-sized. As DNA, the CDR3 is TGTGCCAGCAGGGGGAATCAGGGTGGGGTCACTGAAGCTTTCTTT. This sequence encodes CASRGNQGGVTEAFF. The rearrangement uses TRBV6-1 and TRBJ1-1, with a possible D match to TRBD1 (5 bases). CDR1 is MNHNS, CDR2 SASEGT, per germline. V lost 6 bases, J lost 4 bases, and 18 bases lay in between. The CDR3 runs to 15 residues.

Remarks on this clone: Germline is not matched at one junction end, which may reflect a read error. This sample also contains other DNA sequences that code for the same CDR3. This rearrangement joins TRBV23-1 to TRBJ1-2; 8 nucleotides agree with TRBD1. TRBV23-1 is classed as an ORF, of uncertain function. This CDR3 has 15 residues. The CDR3 protein is CASSRRTGFNYGYTF. CDR3 DNA: TGCGCCAGCAGTCGGAGGACAGGGTTTAACTATGGCTACACCTTT.

This clone was recorded a few times. The chain recombines TRBV7-9 with TRBJ2-1, with 7 bases lining up with TRBD2. Germline V lookup: CDR1 SEHNR, CDR2 FQNEAQ (reference sequence). This CDR3 has 15 residues. J gave up 4 bases and V 4 bases, and 7 bases lay outside the gene matches. The CDR3 reads CASSSKTSFYNEQFF. DNA for the CDR3: TGTGCCAGCAGCTCTAAGACTAGCTTTTACAATGAGCAGTTCTTC. The variable domain in full, completed from reference TRBV7-9 and TRBJ2-1, reads DTGVSQNPRHKITKRGQNVTFRCDPISEHNRLYWYRQTLGQGPEFLTYFQNEAQLEKSRLLSDRFSAERPKGSFSTLEIQRTEQGDSAMYLCASSSKTSFYNEQFFGPGTRLTVL.

The V gene is TRBV5-1, the J gene TRBJ2-1, with a weak D call TRBD2 (6 bases). CDR1 SGHRS and CDR2 YFSETQ come from the germline V gene. CDR3 length: 17 amino acids. Trimming cost V 0 bases and J 0 bases, with 13 bases left between them. The CDR3 bases are TGCGCCAGCAGCTTGGGATTTGCGGGGAGCTCCTACAATGAGCAGTTCTTC. Its translation: CASSLGFAGSSYNEQFF.

Only a few counts were recorded for this clone. The chain combines TRBV18 with TRBJ2-5; D might be TRBD1 or TRBD2, each matching 5 bases. The germline V and J ends were trimmed by 4 bases and 5 bases, with 14 bases remaining between them. The germline V gene has CDR1 KGHSH and CDR2 LQKENI. The CDR3 sequence is 14 residues long. The CDR3 DNA reads TGTGCCAGCTCACGGGACCTAAGCACGGAGACCCAGTACTTC. This translates into CASSRDLSTETQYF.

This chain joins TRBV7-2 and TRBJ1-4, with 7 positions matching TRBD1. This CDR3 region has 16 residues. Germline CDR1 and CDR2: SGHTA and FQGNSA. J lost 0 bases, V lost 5 bases, and 6 bases had no gene match. The CDR3 coding sequence is TGTGCCAGCAGCGCAGACAGGGCCTCAACTAATGAAAAACTGTTTTTT. Translated, it gives CASSADRASTNEKLFF.

The rearrangement joins TRBV2 to TRBJ1-2, with D possibly matching TRBD1 (5 bases). Germline CDR1 reads SNHLY; CDR2 reads FYNNEI. This CDR3 is 13 amino acids long. V was pared by 5 bases and J by 1 base, with 8 bases between. The CDR3 here is CASSSGLNYGYTF. The CDR3 DNA sequence: TGTGCCAGCAGTTCGGGGCTTAACTATGGCTACACCTTC.

The rearrangement joins TRBV19 to TRBJ2-7; 10 positions match TRBD2. The trim removed 2 bases at V and 5 bases at J, leaving 6 bases unmatched. This CDR3 contains 15 residues. From germline, CDR1 is LNHDA and CDR2 SQIVND (reference sequence). CDR3 DNA: TGTGCCAGTAGTATAATGTCTAGCGGGAGCCACGAGCAGTACTTC. Protein sequence: CASSIMSSGSHEQYF.

V and J are TRBV7-9 and TRBJ1-2; D remains ambiguous. V was clipped by 3 bases and J by 6 bases, with 20 bases between them. The germline gives CDR1 SEHNR, CDR2 FQNEAQ (reference sequence). The CDR3 loop spans 16 amino acids. The CDR3 DNA reads as TGTGCCAGCAGCTTCTCGGGAGGAGGCGGCGCGGATGGCTACACCTTC. It yields the protein CASSFSGGGGADGYTF.

This rearrangement joins TRBV19 to TRBJ2-7, with a weak D call TRBD1 (6 bases). CDR3 size: 13 residues. The germline V gene encodes CDR1 LNHDA and CDR2 SQIVND (reference sequence). V gave up 5 bases and J gave up 2 bases, with 10 bases separating them. The CDR3 loop reads CASSVQGPYEQYF. The DNA of the CDR3 is TGTGCCAGTAGTGTACAGGGACCCTACGAGCAGTACTTC.